This TCR beta chain comes out of a study of cytomegalovirus exposure and HLA in healthy donors. Background on the study: Early released data comprised tens of millions of unique TCRs from HLA-typed donors.

PCR was performed using 60 Vbeta and 13 Jbeta primers. Sequencing was performed with immunoSEQ multiplex PCR; in TCRdb, only in-frame clones are kept and a portion is missing. The sample consists of some 94,000 clones, approximately 70% of them appearing once. This clone was recorded only once. Antigen unknown. V lost 4 bases and J lost 5; bases outside the gene matches: 10. The CDR3 sequence is 15 residues long. Germline CDR1 and CDR2: MDHEN and SYDVKM. Findings of the study overall: Among TCR beta chains of equal frequency, HLA-associated ones were more clonally expanded in a later analysis.

Sample: PBMCs. The sequence was obtained from a man aged 50 to 60 in good health and CMV-seronegative. This rearrangement joins TRBV28 to TRBJ2-5, with 7 positions matching TRBD2. The CDR3 DNA reads as TGTGCCAGCAGTTGGGGAGGGGCGGGACGCGAGACCCAGTACTTC. It encodes CASSWGGAGRETQYF.